This TCR beta chain is drawn from a study of blood T cell repertoires in COVID-19. For the study at large: Donors in the United States, Italy and Spain gave samples during acute or convalescent COVID-19. In each case, the material was cDNA or gDNA derived from T cells, B-cell-depleted T cells, or PBMCs.

There are 14 residues in the CDR3. V was pared by 0 bases and J by 4 bases, with 9 bases between. Germline CDR1 and CDR2: MNHEY and SVGEGT. In the original processing: Amplifying reference gene primers gave estimates of nucleated cell counts. Sequencing was performed with immunoSEQ multiplex PCR; in TCRdb, only in-frame clones are kept and a portion is missing. That table gives V, J and clone size, and the DNA gave D and trimming. The sample yields roughly 200,000 clones, approximately 90% seen once. The rearrangement links TRBV6-2 or TRBV6-3 to TRBJ2-5; D gene unclear. The receptor's source is a man aged 55 to 70 who had recovered from COVID-19. The sequencing input was peripheral blood. As DNA, the CDR3 is TGTGCCAGCAGTTACTCGGCAGGTGTAGAGACCCAGTACTTC. It is translated as CASSYSAGVETQYF.